This T cell receptor beta chain was documented in a study of control samples from healthy donors and cancer patients. V was trimmed by 3 bases and J by 0 bases, leaving 12 bases between them. The CDR3 totals 15 residues. CDR1 and CDR2 (germline): SGDLS, YYNGEE. The protocol was immunoSEQ multiplex PCR, while the TCRdb copy is restricted to in-frame clones and leaves out a portion. Counted here are about 89,000 clones, about 84% occurring once; the ten biggest clones make up over 2%. The V gene is TRBV9, the J gene TRBJ1-1, with D possibly being TRBD1 (5 bases). The clonotype was recovered from a woman in her 40s in good health. Sequenced input: blood. Written as DNA, the CDR3 is TGTGCCAGCAGCGCGAGACAGAGCATGAACACTGAAGCTTTCTTT. Residues: CASSARQSMNTEAFF. Complete variable domain (other parts from reference TRBV9 and TRBJ1-1): DSGVTQTPKHLITATGQRVTLRCSPRSGDLSVYWYQQSLDQGLQFLIQYYNGEERAKGNILERFSAQQFPDLHSELNLSSLELGDSALYFCASSARQSMNTEAFFGQGTRLTVV.